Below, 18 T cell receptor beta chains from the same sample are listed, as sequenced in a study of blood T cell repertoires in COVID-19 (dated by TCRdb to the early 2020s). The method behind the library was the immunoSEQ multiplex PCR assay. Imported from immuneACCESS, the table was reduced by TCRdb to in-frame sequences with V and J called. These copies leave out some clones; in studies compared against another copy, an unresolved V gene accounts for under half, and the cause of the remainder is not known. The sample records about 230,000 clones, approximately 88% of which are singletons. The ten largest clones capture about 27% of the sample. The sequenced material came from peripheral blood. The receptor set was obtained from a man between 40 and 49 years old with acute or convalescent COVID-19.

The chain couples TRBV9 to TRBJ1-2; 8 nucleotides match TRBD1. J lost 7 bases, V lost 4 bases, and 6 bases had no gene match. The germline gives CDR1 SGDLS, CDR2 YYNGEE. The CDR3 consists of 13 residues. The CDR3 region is CASSPRTGSGYTF. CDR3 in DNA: TGTGCCAGCAGCCCCCGGACAGGGAGTGGCTACACCTTC.

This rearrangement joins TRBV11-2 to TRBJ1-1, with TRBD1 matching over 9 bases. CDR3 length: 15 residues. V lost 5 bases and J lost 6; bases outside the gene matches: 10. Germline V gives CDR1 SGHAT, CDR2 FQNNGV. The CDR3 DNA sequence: TGTGCCAGCAGCCCGCGACAGGGGGTTGACTCTGAAGCTTTCTTT. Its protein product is CASSPRQGVDSEAFF.

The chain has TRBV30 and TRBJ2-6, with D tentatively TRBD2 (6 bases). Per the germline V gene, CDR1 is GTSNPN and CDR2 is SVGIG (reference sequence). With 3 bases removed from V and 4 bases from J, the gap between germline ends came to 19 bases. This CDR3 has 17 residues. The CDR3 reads CAWRKPGEWSGANVLTF. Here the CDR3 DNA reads TGTGCCTGGAGAAAACCGGGGGAGTGGTCCGGGGCCAACGTCCTGACTTTC.

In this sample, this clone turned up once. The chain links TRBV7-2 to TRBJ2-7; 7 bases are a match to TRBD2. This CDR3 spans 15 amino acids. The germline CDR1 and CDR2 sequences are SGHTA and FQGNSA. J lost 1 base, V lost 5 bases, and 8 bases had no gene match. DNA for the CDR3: TGTGCCAGCAGCCCTAGCGGACCCTTGTCCTACGAGCAGTACTTC. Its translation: CASSPSGPLSYEQYF.

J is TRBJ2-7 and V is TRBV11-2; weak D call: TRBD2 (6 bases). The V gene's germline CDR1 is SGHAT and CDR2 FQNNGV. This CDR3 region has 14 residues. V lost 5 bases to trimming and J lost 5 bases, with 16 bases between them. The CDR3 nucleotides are TGTGCCAGCAGCGGAGGGGCAGGGTGGAACGAGCAGTACTTC. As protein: CASSGGAGWNEQYF.

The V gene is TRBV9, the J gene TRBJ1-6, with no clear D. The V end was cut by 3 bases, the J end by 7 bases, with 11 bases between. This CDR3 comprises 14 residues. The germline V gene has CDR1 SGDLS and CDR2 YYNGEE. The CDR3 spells CASSALAENSPLHF. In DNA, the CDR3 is TGTGCCAGCAGCGCCCTGGCCGAAAATTCACCCCTCCACTTT.

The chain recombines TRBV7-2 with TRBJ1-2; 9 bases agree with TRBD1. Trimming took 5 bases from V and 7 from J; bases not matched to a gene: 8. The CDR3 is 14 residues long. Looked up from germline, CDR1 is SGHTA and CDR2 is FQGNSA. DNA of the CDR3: TGTGCCAGCAGCCCGAGGACAGGGGAGCGTGGCTACACCTTC. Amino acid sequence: CASSPRTGERGYTF.

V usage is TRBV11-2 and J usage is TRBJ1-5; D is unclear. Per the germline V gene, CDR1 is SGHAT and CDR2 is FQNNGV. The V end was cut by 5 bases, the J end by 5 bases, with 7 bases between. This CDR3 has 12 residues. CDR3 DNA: TGTGCCAGCAGCCCCCCAGATCAGCCCCAGCATTTT. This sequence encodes CASSPPDQPQHF.

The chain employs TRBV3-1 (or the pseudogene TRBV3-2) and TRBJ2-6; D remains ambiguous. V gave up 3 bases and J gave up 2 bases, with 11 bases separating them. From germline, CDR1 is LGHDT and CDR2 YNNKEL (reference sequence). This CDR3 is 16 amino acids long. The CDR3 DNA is TGTGCCAGCAGCCACCGAAAAGGAGCTGGGGCCAACGTCCTGACTTTC. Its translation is CASSHRKGAGANVLTF.

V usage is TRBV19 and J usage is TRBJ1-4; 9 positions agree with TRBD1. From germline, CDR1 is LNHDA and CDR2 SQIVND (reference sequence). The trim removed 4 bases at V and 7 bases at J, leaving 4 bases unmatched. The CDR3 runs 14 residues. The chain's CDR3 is CASSNRDRVEKLFF. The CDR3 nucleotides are TGTGCCAGTAGTAACCGGGACAGGGTTGAAAAACTGTTTTTT.

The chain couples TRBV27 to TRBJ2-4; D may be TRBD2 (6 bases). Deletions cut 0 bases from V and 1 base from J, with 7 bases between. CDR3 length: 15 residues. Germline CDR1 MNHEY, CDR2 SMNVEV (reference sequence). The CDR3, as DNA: TGTGCCAGCAGTTTATCAGGGAGGGCCAAAAACATTCAGTACTTC. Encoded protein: CASSLSGRAKNIQYF.

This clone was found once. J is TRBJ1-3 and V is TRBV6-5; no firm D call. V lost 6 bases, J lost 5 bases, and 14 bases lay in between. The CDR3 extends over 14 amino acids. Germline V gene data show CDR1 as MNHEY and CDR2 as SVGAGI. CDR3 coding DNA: TGTGCCAGCAGAGCCGGAGAATCGCGAAACACCATATATTTT. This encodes CASRAGESRNTIYF.

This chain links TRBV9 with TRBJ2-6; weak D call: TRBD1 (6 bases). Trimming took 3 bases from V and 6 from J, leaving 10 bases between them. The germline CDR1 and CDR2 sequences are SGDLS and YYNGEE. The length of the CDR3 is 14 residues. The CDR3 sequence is CASSGQVSANVLTF. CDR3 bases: TGTGCCAGCAGCGGACAGGTTTCGGCCAACGTCCTGACTTTC.

CDR3 nucleotides: TGTGCCGGCGGGATGGTTGAGAACACTGAAGCTTTCTTT. This translates into CAGGMVENTEAFF. The V and J genes are TRBV11-2 and TRBJ1-1; D gene unclear. V was clipped by 11 bases and J by 1 base, with 14 bases between them. The CDR3 totals 13 residues. Germline values: CDR1 SGHAT, CDR2 FQNNGV.

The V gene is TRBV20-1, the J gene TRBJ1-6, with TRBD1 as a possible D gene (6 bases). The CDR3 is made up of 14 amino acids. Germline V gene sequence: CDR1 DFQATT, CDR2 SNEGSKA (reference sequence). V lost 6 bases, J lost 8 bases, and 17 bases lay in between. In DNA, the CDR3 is TGCAGTGCCAGTACCGGGACACGGCATTCACCCCTCCACTTT. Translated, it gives CSASTGTRHSPLHF.

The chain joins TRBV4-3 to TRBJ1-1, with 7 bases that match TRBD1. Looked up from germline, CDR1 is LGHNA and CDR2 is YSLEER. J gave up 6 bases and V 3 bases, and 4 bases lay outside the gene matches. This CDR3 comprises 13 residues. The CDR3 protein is CASSHNRGPEAFF. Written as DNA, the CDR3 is TGCGCCAGCAGCCATAACAGGGGCCCTGAAGCTTTCTTT.

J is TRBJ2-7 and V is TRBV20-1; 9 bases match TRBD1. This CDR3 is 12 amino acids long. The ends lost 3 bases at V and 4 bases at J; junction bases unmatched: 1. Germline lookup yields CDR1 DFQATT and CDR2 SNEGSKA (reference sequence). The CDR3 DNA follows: TGCAGTGCTAGTGACAGGGGGTACGAGCAGTACTTC. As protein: CSASDRGYEQYF.

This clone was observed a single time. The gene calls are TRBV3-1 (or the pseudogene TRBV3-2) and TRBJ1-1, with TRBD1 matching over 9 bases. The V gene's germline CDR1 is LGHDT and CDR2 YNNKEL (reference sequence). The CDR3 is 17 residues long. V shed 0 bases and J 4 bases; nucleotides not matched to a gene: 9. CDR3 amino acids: CASSQDLDRGTTTEAFF. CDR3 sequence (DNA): TGTGCCAGCAGCCAAGACTTGGACAGGGGAACTACCACTGAAGCTTTCTTT.